This record concerns one T cell receptor beta chain sequence. Its antigen is not yet known. Base qualities are not provided; no much larger clone lies one nucleotide away. At one collaborating source in Seattle, patients were enrolled during active infection and were followed longitudinally through the course of disease. The collaborating institutions used their own protocols to collect whole blood in K2EDTA tubes. For TCRbeta analysis, collaborator samples were shipped as frozen whole blood, as isolated PBMCs, or as DNA extracted from either sample type. The data were taken from a study of blood T cell repertoires in COVID-19 (TCRdb year 2020). For context, the study as a whole: Collaborator samples came from the United States, Italy and Spain and covered acute and convalescent phases of COVID-19. The material from the prospective study consisted of cDNA or gDNA derived from T cells, B-cell-depleted T cells, or PBMCs. The dataset comprised deeply sampled blood TCRbeta repertoires from subjects exposed to, actively infected with, or recovered from COVID-19. The repertoires were released in a freely available public database meant as a resource for research on the immune response to SARS-CoV-2. The samples were drawn from the first 160 participants of the ongoing ImmuneRACE study and from 950 to 1,500 subjects provided by 6 global collaborators. Sample metadata almost always included a de-identified subject ID, COVID-19 status, age in years and sex. Where HLA class I and class II types were available, the types were taken from metadata supplied by the sample provider, not from assay-based typing.

The germline V and J ends show losses of 7 bases and 5 bases respectively, and no gene match explains 6 bases of the junction. From the germline V gene, CDR1 is SGHRS and CDR2 is YFSETQ. CDR3 length: 13 amino acids, cysteine to phenylalanine. The kept DNA is CDR3 alone, 39 bases in frame from the first base. TCRbeta CDR3 regions were amplified from genomic DNA by means of the immunoSEQ Assay, a bias-controlled multiplex PCR. Per the authors' processing: The number of nucleated cells in each sample was estimated from the amplification of reference gene primers within the assay. Sequence reads were collapsed and filtered to measure the absolute abundance of every unique TCRbeta CDR3 rearrangement. For each sample, productive Simpson clonality was calculated by taking the square root of Simpson's diversity index across productive rearrangements. Sourced from immuneACCESS, this table was stored by TCRdb with only in-frame sequences that have V and J called. A share of the clones is absent; for the studies checked, an unresolved V gene accounts for under half, and the remainder has no known explanation. V and J calls and clone size are those listed in that table; D and trimming were worked out from the DNA. Within this sample are 350,000 to 450,000 clones, with 70% to 90% of them counted one time only. The ten most abundant clones make up under 2% of the sample.

Study-wide findings and limitations: The amount of clinical and demographic metadata varied by source and participant and was provided uncurated.

The sequenced sample consisted of peripheral blood. The clonotype was recovered from a woman aged 40 to 50 with COVID-19, enrolled during active disease. Here the chain combines TRBV5-1 and TRBJ2-1; 7 junctional bases match TRBD2. The bases are TGCGCCAGCTGCGTACTAGCGAACAATGAGCAGTTCTTC. Its translation is CASCVLANNEQFF.